This T cell receptor beta chain was captured by sequencing in a study of metastatic and nonmetastatic thyroid tumors. Whole-study context: Patients with malignant and benign thyroid disease provided blood and tumor or nodule tissue, whose repertoires were compared.

Using MiXCR, TCRdb reanalyzed the PCR reads. The sample has tens of thousands of clones; roughly 31% are singletons. With regard to this clone: What it binds is unknown.

Overall study results and limits: Benign nodules reportedly had significantly lower TCR beta diversity than malignant thyroid tumors in blood and tumor.

CDR3 length: 14 residues. From germline, CDR1 is SGHAT and CDR2 FQNNGV. All patients reached thyroid surgery having received no treatment beforehand. This sequence originates from a male donor with papillary thyroid cancer or a benign thyroid nodule (not recorded which). Some clones in this sample may be carry-over from other donors' samples. Input material: blood. This chain links TRBV11-2 with TRBJ2-7, with a weak D call TRBD2 (5 bases). The CDR3 DNA sequence: TGTGCGATCATCTTTTTCGATCTCGAGGGCGAGCAGTACTTC. It codes for CAIIFFDLEGEQYF.